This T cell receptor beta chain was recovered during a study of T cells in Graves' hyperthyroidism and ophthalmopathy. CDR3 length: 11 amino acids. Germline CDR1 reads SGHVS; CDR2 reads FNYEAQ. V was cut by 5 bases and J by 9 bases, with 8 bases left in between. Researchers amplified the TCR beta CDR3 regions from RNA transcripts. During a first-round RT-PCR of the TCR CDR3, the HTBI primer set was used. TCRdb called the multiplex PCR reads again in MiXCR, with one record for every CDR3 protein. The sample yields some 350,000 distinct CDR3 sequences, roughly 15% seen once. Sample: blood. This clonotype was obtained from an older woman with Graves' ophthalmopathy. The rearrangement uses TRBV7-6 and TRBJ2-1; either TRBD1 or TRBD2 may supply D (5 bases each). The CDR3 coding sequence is TGTGCCAGCAGCGGGACGACTGAGCAGTTCTTC. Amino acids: CASSGTTEQFF.